The clone carrying this TCR beta chain was observed at least ten times. This entry is derived from a study of regulatory T cells in long-lasting Graves disease. Unmatched junction bases numbered 11, after V lost 5 bases and J lost 2 bases. CDR3 size: 16 residues. Germline lookup yields CDR1 MDHEN and CDR2 SYDVKM. The time point here: newly diagnosed GD, antithyroid drugs for less than 3 months. With RNA extracted from PBMCs as input, the TCR library was made. Construction of the TCR beta libraries employed iRepertoire HTBI primers in conjunction with Arm-PCR of CDR3 regions. TCRdb re-called the multiplex PCR reads through MiXCR, storing one row per CDR3 protein. Among roughly 410,000 distinct CDR3 sequences listed, about 15% were seen once. This sample was shared with a second study, whose subject was T cells in Graves' hyperthyroidism and ophthalmopathy.

The chain recombines TRBV28 with TRBJ2-7, with 8 positions matching TRBD2. The sequence was obtained from a middle-aged woman with Graves disease. The specimen comprised peripheral blood mononuclear cells (PBMCs), sampled at new diagnosis, from a patient treated with antithyroid drugs. Here the CDR3 DNA reads TGTGCCAGCAGTACCCCGTGGGTAGCGGGACCCTACGAGCAGTACTTC. Its protein is CASSTPWVAGPYEQYF. The whole variable domain, filled in from reference TRBV28 and TRBJ2-7, reads DVKVTQSSRYLVKRTGEKVFLECVQDMDHENMFWYRQDPGLGLRLIYFSYDVKMKEKGDIPEGYSVSREKKERFSLILESASTNQTSMYLCASSTPWVAGPYEQYFGPGTRLTVT.